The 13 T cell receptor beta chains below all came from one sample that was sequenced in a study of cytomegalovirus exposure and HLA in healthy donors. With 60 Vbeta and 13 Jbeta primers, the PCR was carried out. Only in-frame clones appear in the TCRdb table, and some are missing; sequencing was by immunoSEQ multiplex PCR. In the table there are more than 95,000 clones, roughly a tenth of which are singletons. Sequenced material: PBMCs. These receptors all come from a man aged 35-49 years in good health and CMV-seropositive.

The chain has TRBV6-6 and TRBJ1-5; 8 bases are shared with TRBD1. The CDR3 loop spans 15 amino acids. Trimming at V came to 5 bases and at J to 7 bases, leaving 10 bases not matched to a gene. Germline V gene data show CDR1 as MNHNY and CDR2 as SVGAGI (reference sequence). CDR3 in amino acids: CASSTSDRGGQPQHF. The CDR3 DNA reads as TGTGCCAGCAGTACAAGCGACAGGGGAGGCCAGCCCCAGCATTTT.

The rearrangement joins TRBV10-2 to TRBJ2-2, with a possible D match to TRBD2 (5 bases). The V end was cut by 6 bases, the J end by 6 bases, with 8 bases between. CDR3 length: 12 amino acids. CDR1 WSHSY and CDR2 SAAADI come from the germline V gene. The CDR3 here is CASRSSPGELFF. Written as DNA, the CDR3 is TGCGCCAGCAGGTCTAGCCCCGGGGAGCTGTTTTTT.

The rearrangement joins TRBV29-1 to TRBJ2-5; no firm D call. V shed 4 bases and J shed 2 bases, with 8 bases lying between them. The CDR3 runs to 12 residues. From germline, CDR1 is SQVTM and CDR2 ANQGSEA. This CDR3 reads CSVGIPQETQYF. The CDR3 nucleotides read TGCAGCGTTGGTATTCCGCAAGAGACCCAGTACTTC.

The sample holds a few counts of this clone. The CDR3 nucleotides are TGTGCCAGCAGCGTAGAAGCGGGAGTCAGCTACAATGAGCAGTTCTTC. Translating it yields CASSVEAGVSYNEQFF. This chain uses TRBV9 with TRBJ2-1, with 8 bases identical to TRBD2. The CDR3 covers 16 residues. Germline CDR1 SGDLS, CDR2 YYNGEE. With 0 bases clipped from V and 3 bases from J, the junction kept 5 bases outside the gene matches.

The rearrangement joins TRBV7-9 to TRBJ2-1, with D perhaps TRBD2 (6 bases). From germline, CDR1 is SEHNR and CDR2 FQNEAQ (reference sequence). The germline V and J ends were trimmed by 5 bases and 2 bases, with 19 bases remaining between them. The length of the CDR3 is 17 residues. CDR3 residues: CASSTPRGILPYNEQFF. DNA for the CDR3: TGTGCCAGCAGCACCCCCCGGGGGATTCTACCCTACAATGAGCAGTTCTTC. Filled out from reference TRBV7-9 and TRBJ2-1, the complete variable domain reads DTGVSQNPRHKITKRGQNVTFRCDPISEHNRLYWYRQTLGQGPEFLTYFQNEAQLEKSRLLSDRFSAERPKGSFSTLEIQRTEQGDSAMYLCASSTPRGILPYNEQFFGPGTRLTVL.

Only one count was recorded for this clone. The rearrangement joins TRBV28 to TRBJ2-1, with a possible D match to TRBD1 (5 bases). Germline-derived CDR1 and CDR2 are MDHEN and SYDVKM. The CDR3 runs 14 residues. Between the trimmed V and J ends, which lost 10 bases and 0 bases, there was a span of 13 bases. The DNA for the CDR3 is TGTGCCATCGAACAGGATAGCTCCTACAATGAGCAGTTCTTC. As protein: CAIEQDSSYNEQFF.

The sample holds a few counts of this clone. Written as DNA, the CDR3 is TGTGCCAGCAGCGTAATCGCAGCGGGTAGCTCCTACAATGAGCAGTTCTTC. As protein: CASSVIAAGSSYNEQFF. V is TRBV9 and J is TRBJ2-1; D is perhaps TRBD2 (6 bases). The CDR3 runs to 17 residues. Looked up from germline, CDR1 is SGDLS and CDR2 is YYNGEE. Deletions cut 1 base from V and 0 bases from J, with 14 bases between.

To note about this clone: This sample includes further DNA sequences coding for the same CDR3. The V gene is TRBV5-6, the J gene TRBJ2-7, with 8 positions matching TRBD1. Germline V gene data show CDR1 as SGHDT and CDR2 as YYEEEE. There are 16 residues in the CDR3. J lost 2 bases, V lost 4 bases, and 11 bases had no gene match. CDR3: CASSIYLTGAAYEQYF. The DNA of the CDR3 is TGTGCCAGCAGCATATACCTGACAGGGGCCGCCTACGAGCAGTACTTC.

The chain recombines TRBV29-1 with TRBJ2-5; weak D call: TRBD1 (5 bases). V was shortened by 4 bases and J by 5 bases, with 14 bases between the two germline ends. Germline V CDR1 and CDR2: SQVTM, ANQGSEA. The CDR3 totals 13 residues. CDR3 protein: CSVGQGRFETQYF. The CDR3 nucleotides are TGCAGCGTTGGGCAGGGTCGGTTTGAGACCCAGTACTTC.

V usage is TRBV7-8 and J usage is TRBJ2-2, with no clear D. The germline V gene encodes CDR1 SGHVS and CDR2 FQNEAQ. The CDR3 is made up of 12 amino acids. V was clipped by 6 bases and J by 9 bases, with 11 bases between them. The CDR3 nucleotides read TGTGCCAGCAGAGTAATGGCCCGGGAGCTGTTTTTT. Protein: CASRVMARELFF.

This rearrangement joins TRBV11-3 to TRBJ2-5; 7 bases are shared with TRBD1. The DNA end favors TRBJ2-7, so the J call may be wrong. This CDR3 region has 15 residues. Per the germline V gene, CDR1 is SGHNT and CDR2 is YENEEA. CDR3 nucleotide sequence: TGTGCCAGCAGTTTAAACGACAGGGACTCCTACGAGCAGTACTTC. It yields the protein CASSLNDRDSYEQYF.

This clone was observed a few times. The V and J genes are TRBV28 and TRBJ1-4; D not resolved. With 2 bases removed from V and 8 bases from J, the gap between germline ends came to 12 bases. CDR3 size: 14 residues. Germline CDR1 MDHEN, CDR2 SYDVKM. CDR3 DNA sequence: TGTGCCAGCAGTTTACCCCCAAAGGAGGAAAAACTGTTTTTT. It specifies CASSLPPKEEKLFF. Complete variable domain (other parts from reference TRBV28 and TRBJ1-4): DVKVTQSSRYLVKRTGEKVFLECVQDMDHENMFWYRQDPGLGLRLIYFSYDVKMKEKGDIPEGYSVSREKKERFSLILESASTNQTSMYLCASSLPPKEEKLFFGSGTQLSVL.

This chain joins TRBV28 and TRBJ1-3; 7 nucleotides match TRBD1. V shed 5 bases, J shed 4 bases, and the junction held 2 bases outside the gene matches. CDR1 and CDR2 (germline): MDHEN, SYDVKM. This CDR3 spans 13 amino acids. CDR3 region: CASSPGGGNTIYF. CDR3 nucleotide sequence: TGTGCCAGCAGTCCAGGGGGAGGAAACACCATATATTTT.